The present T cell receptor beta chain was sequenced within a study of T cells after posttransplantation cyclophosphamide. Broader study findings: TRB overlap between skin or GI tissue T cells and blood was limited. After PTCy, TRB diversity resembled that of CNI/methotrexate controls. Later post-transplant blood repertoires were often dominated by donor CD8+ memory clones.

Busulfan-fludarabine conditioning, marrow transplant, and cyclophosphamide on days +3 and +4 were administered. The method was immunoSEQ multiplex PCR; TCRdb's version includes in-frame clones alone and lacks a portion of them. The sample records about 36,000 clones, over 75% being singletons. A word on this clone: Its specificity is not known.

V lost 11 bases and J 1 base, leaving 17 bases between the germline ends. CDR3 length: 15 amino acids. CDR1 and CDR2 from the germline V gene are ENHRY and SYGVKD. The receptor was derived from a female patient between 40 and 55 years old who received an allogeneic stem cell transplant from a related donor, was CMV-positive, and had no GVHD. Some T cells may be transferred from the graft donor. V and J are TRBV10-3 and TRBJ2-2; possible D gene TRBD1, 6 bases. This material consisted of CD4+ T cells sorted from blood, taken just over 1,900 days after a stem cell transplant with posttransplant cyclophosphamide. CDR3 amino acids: CAVGRSRGNTGELFF. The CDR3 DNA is TGTGCCGTCGGGCGGAGCAGGGGGAACACCGGGGAGCTGTTTTTT.